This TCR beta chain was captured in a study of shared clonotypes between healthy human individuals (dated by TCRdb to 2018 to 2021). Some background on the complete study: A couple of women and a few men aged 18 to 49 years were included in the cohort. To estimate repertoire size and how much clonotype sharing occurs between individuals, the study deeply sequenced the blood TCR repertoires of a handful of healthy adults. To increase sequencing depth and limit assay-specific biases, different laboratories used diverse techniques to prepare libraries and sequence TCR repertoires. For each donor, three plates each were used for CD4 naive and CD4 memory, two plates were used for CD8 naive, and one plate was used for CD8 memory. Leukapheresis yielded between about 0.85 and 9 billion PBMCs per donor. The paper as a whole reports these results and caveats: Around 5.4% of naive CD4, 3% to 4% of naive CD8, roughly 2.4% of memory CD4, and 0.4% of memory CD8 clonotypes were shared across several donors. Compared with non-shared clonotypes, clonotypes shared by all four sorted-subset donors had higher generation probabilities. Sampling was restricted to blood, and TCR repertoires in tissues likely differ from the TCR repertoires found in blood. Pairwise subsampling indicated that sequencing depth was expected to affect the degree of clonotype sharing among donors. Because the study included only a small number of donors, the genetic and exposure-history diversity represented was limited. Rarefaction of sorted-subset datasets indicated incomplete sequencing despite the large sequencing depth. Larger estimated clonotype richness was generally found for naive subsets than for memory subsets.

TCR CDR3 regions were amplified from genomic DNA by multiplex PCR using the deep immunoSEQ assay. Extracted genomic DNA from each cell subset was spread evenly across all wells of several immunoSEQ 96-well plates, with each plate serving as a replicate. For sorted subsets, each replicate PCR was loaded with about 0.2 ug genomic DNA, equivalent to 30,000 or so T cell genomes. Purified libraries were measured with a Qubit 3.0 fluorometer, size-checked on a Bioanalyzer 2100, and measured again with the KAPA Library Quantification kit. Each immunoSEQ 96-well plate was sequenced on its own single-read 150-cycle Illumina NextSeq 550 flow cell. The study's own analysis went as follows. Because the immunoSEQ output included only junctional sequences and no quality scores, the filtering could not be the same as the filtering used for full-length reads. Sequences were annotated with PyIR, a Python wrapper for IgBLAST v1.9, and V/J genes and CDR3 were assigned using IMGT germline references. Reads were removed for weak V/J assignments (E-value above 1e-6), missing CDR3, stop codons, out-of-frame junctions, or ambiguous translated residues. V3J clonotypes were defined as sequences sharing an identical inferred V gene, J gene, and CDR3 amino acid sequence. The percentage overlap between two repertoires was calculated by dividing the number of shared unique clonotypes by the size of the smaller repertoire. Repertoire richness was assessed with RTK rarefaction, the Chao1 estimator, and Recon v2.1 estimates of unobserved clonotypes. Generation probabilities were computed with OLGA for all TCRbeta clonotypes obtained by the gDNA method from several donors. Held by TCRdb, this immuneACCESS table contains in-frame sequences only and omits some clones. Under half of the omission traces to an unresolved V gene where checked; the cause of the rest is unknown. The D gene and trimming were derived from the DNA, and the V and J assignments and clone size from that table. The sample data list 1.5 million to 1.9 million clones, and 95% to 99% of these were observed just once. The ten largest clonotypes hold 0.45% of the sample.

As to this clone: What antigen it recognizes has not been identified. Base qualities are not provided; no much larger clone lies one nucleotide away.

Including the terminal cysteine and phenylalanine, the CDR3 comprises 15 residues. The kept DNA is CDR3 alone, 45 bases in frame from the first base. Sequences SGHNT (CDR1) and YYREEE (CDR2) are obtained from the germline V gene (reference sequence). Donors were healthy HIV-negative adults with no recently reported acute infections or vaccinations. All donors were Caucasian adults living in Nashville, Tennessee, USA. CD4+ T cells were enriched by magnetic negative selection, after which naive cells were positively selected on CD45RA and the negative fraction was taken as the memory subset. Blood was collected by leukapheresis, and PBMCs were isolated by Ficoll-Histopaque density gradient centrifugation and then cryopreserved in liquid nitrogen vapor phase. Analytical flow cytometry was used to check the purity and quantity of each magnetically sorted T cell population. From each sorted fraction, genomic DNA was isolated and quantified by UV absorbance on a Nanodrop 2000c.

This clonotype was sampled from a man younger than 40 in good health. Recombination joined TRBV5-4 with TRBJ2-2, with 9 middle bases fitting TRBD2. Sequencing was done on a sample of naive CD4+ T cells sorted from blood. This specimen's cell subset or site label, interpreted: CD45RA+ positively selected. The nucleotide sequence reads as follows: TGTGCATCCGCGGCTAGCGGGAAGGGGACCGGGGAGCTGTTTTTT. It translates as CASAASGKGTGELFF.